This T cell receptor (beta chain) derives from a study of T cell responses to AZD1222 COVID-19 vaccine. Germline assignment: CDR1 SGHNT and CDR2 YYREEE (reference sequence). Trimming removed 9 bases from V and 4 bases from J, with 13 bases in between. This CDR3 contains 12 residues. Produced via immunoSEQ multiplex PCR; TCRdb's table is partial and in-frame only. The sample lists about 110,000 clones, 87% occurring once. Sequenced material: peripheral blood, taken on day 0 of AZD1222 vaccination. V is TRBV5-4 and J is TRBJ1-2; D possibly corresponds to TRBD1 (5 bases). The sequence came from an adult in good health. The CDR3: CAILTGPYGYTF. In nucleotides, the CDR3 is TGTGCCATACTCACAGGTCCCTATGGCTACACCTTC.